This section outlines one T cell receptor beta chain sequence together with its context. The data derive from a study of blood T cell repertoires in COVID-19. Study information: From the United States, Italy and Spain came samples of acute and convalescent COVID-19. Sources were T cells, B-cell-depleted T cells, or PBMCs; the material itself was cDNA or gDNA.

Under the authors' procedure: Reference gene primer amplification gave estimated nucleated cell counts. Assay used: immunoSEQ multiplex PCR; TCRdb lists only in-frame clones, some missing. The DNA was the basis for D and trimming; V, J and clone size are from that table. The sample has 300,000 to 350,000 clones; roughly 87% are singletons. J was trimmed by 0 bases and V by 1 base; bases with no gene match: 4. The germline gives CDR1 MDHEN, CDR2 SYDVKM. This CDR3 spans 16 amino acids. The chain employs TRBV28 and TRBJ2-3, with 7 nucleotides matching TRBD2. Sequenced sample: peripheral blood. The receptor was derived from a man between 18 and 35 years old with active or convalescent COVID-19. The CDR3 bases are TGTGCCAGCAGTTTATACTGGCGGGAGAGCACAGATACGCAGTATTTT. Translation: CASSLYWRESTDTQYF. The variable domain in full, completed from reference TRBV28 and TRBJ2-3, reads DVKVTQSSRYLVKRTGEKVFLECVQDMDHENMFWYRQDPGLGLRLIYFSYDVKMKEKGDIPEGYSVSREKKERFSLILESASTNQTSMYLCASSLYWRESTDTQYFGPGTRLTVL.